The T cell receptor (beta chain) described here comes from a study of read filtering for tumor transcriptome and immune sequencing. Every patient had bone marrow sampled while the disease was active. V shed 1 base and J shed 4 bases, with 5 bases lying between them. The CDR3 runs 14 residues. The V gene's germline CDR1 is SGHAT and CDR2 FQNNGV. This clonotype turned up a few times. The library was built from about 370 ng RNA with molecular barcoded adaptors for alpha/delta and beta/gamma chains. Each CDR3 protein gets one entry after TCRdb re-called the reads with MiXCR. In the table there are about 24,000 distinct CDR3 sequences, about 20% of which are singletons.

The V call is TRBV11-2, the J call TRBJ2-6; D remains ambiguous. This clonotype originated in a donor at least 40 years old with multiple myeloma. Material for sequencing was a population of CD138-negative cells sorted from bone marrow. Here the CDR3 reads CASSLVAGANVLTF. For the CDR3, the DNA is TGTGCCAGCAGCTTAGTGGCCGGGGCCAACGTCCTGACTTTC.